The clone carrying this T cell receptor beta chain was observed a handful of times. The target antigen is unknown. The PCR used 60 Vbeta and 13 Jbeta primers. Method: immunoSEQ multiplex PCR; TCRdb's copy keeps in-frame clones and lacks some. The repertoire holds about 76,000 clones, with 78% as singletons. These data come from a study of cytomegalovirus exposure and HLA in healthy donors. V lost 4 bases to trimming and J lost 2 bases; unmatched junction nucleotides: 6. Germline values: CDR1 SGHNT, CDR2 YYREEE (reference sequence). This CDR3 region has 16 residues. The study's findings and limits: Information on immune exposure was restricted to one variable (CMV serostatus).

The clonotype originates from a male donor in good health and CMV-seropositive. The sample comprised PBMCs. The chain combines TRBV5-4 with TRBJ2-7; 13 positions match TRBD2. CDR3 in amino acids: CASSAPTSGRAYEQYF. The CDR3 DNA reads TGTGCCAGCAGCGCCCCAACTAGCGGGAGGGCCTACGAGCAGTACTTC.